This is a list of T cell receptor beta chains from one sample in a study of T cells in localized non-small cell lung cancer. Assay used: immunoSEQ multiplex PCR; TCRdb lists only in-frame clones, some missing. The sample has some 38,000 clones, 75% to 90% seen once; the top ten hold around 5.8%. Specimen: peripheral blood mononuclear cells, collected before any cancer treatment. Receptor source: a male donor at least 60 years old with stage II lung adenocarcinoma. CDR3s include the opening cysteine and the closing phenylalanine or tryptophan. D genes are given only for firm matches. Clone sizes are given selectively: once, few, many, or a class where the clone is expanded.

v_gene: TRBV7-9; d_gene: NA; j_gene: TRBJ1-2; abundance: NA; CDR3aa: CASSLAGGDGYTF; CDR3nt: TGTGCCAGCAGCTTAGCCGGGGGCGATGGCTACACCTTC
v_gene: TRBV28; d_gene: TRBD1; j_gene: TRBJ1-1; abundance: NA; CDR3aa: CASSRTGTANTEAFF; CDR3nt: TGTGCCAGCAGTCGAACCGGGACAGCGAACACTGAAGCTTTCTTT
v_gene: TRBV7-2; d_gene: NA; j_gene: TRBJ2-3; abundance: NA; CDR3aa: CASSPEGDTQYF; CDR3nt: TGTGCCAGCAGCCCCGAGGGGGATACGCAGTATTTT
v_gene: TRBV7-2; d_gene: NA; j_gene: TRBJ1-2; abundance: once; CDR3aa: CASSSERTGIYTF; CDR3nt: TGTGCCAGCAGCTCCGAAAGGACCGGGATCTACACCTTC
v_gene: TRBV6-5; d_gene: NA; j_gene: TRBJ1-4; abundance: few; CDR3aa: CASSSTAGKLFF; CDR3nt: TGTGCCAGCAGCTCGACAGCCGGAAAACTGTTTTTT
v_gene: TRBV29-1; d_gene: NA; j_gene: TRBJ2-1; abundance: NA; CDR3aa: CSSVGGRRGYNEQFF; CDR3nt: TGCAGCTCCGTGGGGGGTCGAAGGGGATACAATGAGCAGTTCTTC
v_gene: TRBV11-3; d_gene: TRBD2; j_gene: TRBJ2-7; abundance: NA; CDR3aa: CASSLASGSEQYF; CDR3nt: TGTGCCAGCAGCTTAGCTAGCGGGAGCGAGCAGTACTTC
v_gene: TRBV14; d_gene: NA; j_gene: TRBJ1-2; abundance: NA; CDR3aa: CASSQMGSFYGYTF; CDR3nt: TGTGCCAGCAGCCAAATGGGCAGCTTCTATGGCTACACCTTC
v_gene: TRBV6-5; d_gene: NA; j_gene: TRBJ1-5; abundance: NA; CDR3aa: CASSSQGNGQPQHF; CDR3nt: TGTGCCAGCAGTTCACAGGGAAACGGCCAGCCCCAGCATTTT
v_gene: TRBV5-1; d_gene: NA; j_gene: TRBJ1-3; abundance: once; CDR3aa: CASSLTPESGNTIYF; CDR3nt: TGCGCCAGCAGCTTGACCCCAGAGTCTGGAAACACCATATATTTT
v_gene: TRBV5-8; d_gene: NA; j_gene: TRBJ2-5; abundance: few; CDR3aa: CASSLGRANQETQYF; CDR3nt: TGTGCCAGCAGCTTAGGCAGAGCTAACCAAGAGACCCAGTACTTC
v_gene: TRBV6-5; d_gene: NA; j_gene: TRBJ1-5; abundance: NA; CDR3aa: CATALLGGQPQHF; CDR3nt: TGTGCCACCGCGCTTCTGGGGGGTCAGCCCCAGCATTTT
v_gene: TRBV4-1; d_gene: NA; j_gene: TRBJ2-5; abundance: NA; CDR3aa: CASSQDKTLWETQYF; CDR3nt: TGCGCCAGCAGCCAAGATAAGACCCTGTGGGAGACCCAGTACTTC
v_gene: TRBV18; d_gene: NA; j_gene: TRBJ1-1; abundance: NA; CDR3aa: CASSGGVNTEAFF; CDR3nt: TGTGCCAGCTCCGGTGGCGTGAACACTGAAGCTTTCTTT
v_gene: TRBV9; d_gene: NA; j_gene: TRBJ2-7; abundance: once; CDR3aa: CASSRGFGLYEQYF; CDR3nt: TGTGCCAGCAGCCGGGGGTTCGGACTCTACGAGCAGTACTTC
v_gene: TRBV10-1; d_gene: TRBD1; j_gene: TRBJ2-1; abundance: few; CDR3aa: CASRKVGGDEQFF; CDR3nt: TGCGCCAGCAGGAAGGTAGGGGGCGATGAGCAGTTCTTC
v_gene: TRBV28; d_gene: NA; j_gene: TRBJ1-1; abundance: NA; CDR3aa: CASSLMDTEAFF; CDR3nt: TGTGCCAGCAGTTTGATGGACACTGAAGCTTTCTTT
v_gene: TRBV28; d_gene: TRBD1; j_gene: TRBJ2-3; abundance: NA; CDR3aa: CASSFPGQYSTDTQYF; CDR3nt: TGTGCCAGCAGTTTTCCGGGACAGTATAGCACAGATACGCAGTATTTT
v_gene: TRBV5-6; d_gene: NA; j_gene: TRBJ2-7; abundance: NA; CDR3aa: CASSLSRLEQYF; CDR3nt: TGTGCCAGCAGCTTGTCCAGGCTCGAGCAGTACTTC
v_gene: TRBV15; d_gene: NA; j_gene: TRBJ1-2; abundance: NA; CDR3aa: CATSRFESDGYTF; CDR3nt: TGTGCCACCAGCAGATTCGAGTCCGATGGCTACACCTTC
v_gene: TRBV7-8; d_gene: NA; j_gene: TRBJ2-3; abundance: NA; CDR3aa: CASSLSSAFSDTQYF; CDR3nt: TGTGCCAGCAGCCTCTCCTCGGCCTTCTCAGATACGCAGTATTTT